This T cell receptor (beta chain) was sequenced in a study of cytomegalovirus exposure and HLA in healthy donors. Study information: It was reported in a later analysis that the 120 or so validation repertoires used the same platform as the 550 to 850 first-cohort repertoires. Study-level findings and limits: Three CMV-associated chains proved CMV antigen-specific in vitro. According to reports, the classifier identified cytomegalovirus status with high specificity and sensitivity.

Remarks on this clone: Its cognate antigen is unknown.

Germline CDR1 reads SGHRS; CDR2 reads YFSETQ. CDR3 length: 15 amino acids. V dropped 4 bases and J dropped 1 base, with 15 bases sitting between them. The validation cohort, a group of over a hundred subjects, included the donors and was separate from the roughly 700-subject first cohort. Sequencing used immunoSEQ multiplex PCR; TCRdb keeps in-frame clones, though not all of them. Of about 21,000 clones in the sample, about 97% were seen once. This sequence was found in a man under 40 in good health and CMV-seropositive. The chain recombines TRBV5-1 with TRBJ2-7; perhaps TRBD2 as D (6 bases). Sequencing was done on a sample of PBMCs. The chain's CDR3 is CASSPGGDPSYEQYF. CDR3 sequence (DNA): TGCGCCAGCAGCCCCGGCGGGGACCCTTCCTACGAGCAGTACTTC. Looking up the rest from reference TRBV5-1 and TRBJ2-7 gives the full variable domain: KAGVTQTPRYLIKTRGQQVTLSCSPISGHRSVSWYQQTPGQGLQFLFEYFSETQRNKGNFPGRFSGRQFSNSRSEMNVSTLELGDSALYLCASSPGGDPSYEQYFGPGTRLTVT.